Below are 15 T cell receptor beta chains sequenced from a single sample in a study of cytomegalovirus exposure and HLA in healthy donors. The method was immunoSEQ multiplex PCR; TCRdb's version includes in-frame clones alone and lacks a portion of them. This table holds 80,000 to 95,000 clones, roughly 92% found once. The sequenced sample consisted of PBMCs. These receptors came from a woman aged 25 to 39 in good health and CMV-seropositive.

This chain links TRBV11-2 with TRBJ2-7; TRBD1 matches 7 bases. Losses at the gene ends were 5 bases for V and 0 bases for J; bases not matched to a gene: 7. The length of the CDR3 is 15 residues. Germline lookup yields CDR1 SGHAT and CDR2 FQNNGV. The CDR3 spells CASSRGQALSYEQYF. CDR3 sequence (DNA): TGTGCCAGCAGCCGTGGACAGGCCCTCTCCTACGAGCAGTACTTC.

The CDR3 loop reads CASSLNGARGGGYTF. The DNA for the CDR3 is TGTGCCAGCAGTTTAAACGGGGCCCGAGGGGGCGGCTACACCTTC. V usage is TRBV6-1 and J usage is TRBJ1-2; TRBD1 matches 7 bases. The germline V gene encodes CDR1 MNHNS and CDR2 SASEGT. Trimming cost V 5 bases and J 8 bases; bases outside gene matches: 14. The CDR3 is 15 residues long.

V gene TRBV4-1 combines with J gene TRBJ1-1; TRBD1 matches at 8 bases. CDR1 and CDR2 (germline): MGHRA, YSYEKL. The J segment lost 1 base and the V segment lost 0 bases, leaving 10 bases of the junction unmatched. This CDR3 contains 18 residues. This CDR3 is CASSQESLRGRSNTEAFF. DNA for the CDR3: TGCGCCAGCAGCCAAGAAAGCCTCAGGGGGCGGTCGAACACTGAAGCTTTCTTT.

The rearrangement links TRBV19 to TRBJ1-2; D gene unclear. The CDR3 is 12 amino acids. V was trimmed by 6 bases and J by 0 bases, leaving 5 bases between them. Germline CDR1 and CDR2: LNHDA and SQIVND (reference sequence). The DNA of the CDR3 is TGTGCCAGTAGGCGTACTAACTATGGCTACACCTTC. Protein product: CASRRTNYGYTF.

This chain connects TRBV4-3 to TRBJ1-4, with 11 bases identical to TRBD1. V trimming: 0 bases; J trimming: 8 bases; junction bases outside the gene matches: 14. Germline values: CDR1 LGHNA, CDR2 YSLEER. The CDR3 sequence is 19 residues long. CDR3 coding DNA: TGCGCCAGCAGCCAAGACGTACGTCGACGGGGACAGGGGGAAGAAAAACTGTTTTTT. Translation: CASSQDVRRRGQGEEKLFF.

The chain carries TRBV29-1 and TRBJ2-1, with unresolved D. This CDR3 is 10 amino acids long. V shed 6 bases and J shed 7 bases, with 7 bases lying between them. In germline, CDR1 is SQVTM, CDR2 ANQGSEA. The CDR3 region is CSVERNEQFF. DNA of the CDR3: TGCAGCGTAGAGAGGAATGAGCAGTTCTTC.

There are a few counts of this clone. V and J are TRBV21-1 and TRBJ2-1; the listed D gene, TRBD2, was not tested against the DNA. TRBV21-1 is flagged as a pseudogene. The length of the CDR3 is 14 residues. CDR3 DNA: TGTGCCAGCAGCAACAAAGGGTGGAGGGTACTACAGTTCTTC. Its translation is CASSNKGWRVLQFF.

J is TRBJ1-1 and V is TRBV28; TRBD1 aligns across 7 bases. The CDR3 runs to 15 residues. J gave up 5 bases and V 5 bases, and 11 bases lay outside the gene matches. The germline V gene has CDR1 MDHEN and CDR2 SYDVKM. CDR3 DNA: TGTGCCAGCAGTGCAATGACAGGGCGGGATACTGAAGCTTTCTTT. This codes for CASSAMTGRDTEAFF.

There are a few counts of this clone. CDR3 amino acids: CASSPWTSDYEQYF. In DNA form, the CDR3 reads TGTGCCAGCAGCCCCTGGACTAGCGACTACGAGCAGTACTTC. This chain connects TRBV4-2 to TRBJ2-7, with TRBD2 matching 9 bases. V trimming: 4 bases; J trimming: 3 bases; junction bases outside the gene matches: 4. The V gene's germline CDR1 is LGHNA and CDR2 YNFKEQ. The CDR3 covers 14 residues.

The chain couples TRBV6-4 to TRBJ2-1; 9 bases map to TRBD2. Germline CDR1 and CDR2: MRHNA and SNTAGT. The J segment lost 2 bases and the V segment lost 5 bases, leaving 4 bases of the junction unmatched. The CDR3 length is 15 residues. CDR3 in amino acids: CASSMTSGAYNEQFF. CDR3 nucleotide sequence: TGTGCCAGCAGTATGACTAGCGGAGCCTACAATGAGCAGTTCTTC.

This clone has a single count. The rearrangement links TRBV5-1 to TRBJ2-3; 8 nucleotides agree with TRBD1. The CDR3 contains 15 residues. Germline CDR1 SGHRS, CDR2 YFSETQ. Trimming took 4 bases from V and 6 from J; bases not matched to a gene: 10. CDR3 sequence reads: CASSRGQGNGDTQYF. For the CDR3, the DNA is TGCGCCAGCAGCCGAGGACAGGGTAATGGCGATACGCAGTATTTT.

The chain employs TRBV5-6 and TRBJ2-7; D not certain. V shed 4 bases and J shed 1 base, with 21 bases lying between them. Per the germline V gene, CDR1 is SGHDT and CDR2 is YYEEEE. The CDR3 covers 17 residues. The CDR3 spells CASSPATGFPASYEQYF. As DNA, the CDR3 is TGTGCCAGCAGCCCCGCGACCGGGTTCCCAGCATCCTACGAGCAGTACTTC.

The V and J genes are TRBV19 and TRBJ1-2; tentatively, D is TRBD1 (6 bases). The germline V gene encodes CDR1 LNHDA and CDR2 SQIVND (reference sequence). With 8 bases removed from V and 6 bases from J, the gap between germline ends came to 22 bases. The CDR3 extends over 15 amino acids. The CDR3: CASGPMRTASHGYTF. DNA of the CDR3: TGTGCCAGTGGGCCCATGAGGACAGCCTCGCATGGCTACACCTTC.

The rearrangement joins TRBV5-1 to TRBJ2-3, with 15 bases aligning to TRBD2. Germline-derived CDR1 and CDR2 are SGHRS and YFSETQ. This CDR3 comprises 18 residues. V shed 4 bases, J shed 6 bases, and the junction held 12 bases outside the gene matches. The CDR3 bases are TGCGCCAGCAGCCGCCAAGGACTAGCGGGAGGGCCCGGCGATACGCAGTATTTT. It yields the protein CASSRQGLAGGPGDTQYF.

The CDR3 sequence: CASGLAGRAVLFF. CDR3 coding DNA: TGTGCTAGTGGTTTGGCCGGGAGGGCGGTGCTGTTCTTC. The chain joins TRBV12-5 to TRBJ2-1; 8 nucleotides match TRBD2. In germline, CDR1 is LGHNT, CDR2 FRNRAP. J lost 15 bases, V lost 1 base, and 8 bases had no gene match. This CDR3 comprises 13 residues.